This T cell receptor (beta chain) was captured in a study of cytomegalovirus exposure and HLA in healthy donors. Broader study findings: Per a later analysis, HLA-associated TCR beta chains showed more clonal expansion than other, equally common TCR beta chains.

A word on this clone: Antigen unknown.

V was trimmed by 8 bases and J by 2 bases, leaving 19 bases between them. The germline CDR1 and CDR2 sequences are MNHEY and SMNVEV (reference sequence). The CDR3 has 16 amino acids. The study ran its PCR with 60 Vbeta and 13 Jbeta primers. The assay was immunoSEQ multiplex PCR, and TCRdb's table has in-frame clones only and misses some. The sample contains some 150,000 clones, roughly four fifths of which appear only once. The sequence was collected from a man aged 18 to 29 in good health and CMV-seropositive. The chain recombines TRBV27 with TRBJ2-1, with a possible D match to TRBD2 (5 bases). The sample comprised PBMCs. The CDR3: CASGGPMAVAYNEQFF. CDR3 bases: TGTGCCAGCGGAGGCCCGATGGCTGTAGCCTACAATGAGCAGTTCTTC.